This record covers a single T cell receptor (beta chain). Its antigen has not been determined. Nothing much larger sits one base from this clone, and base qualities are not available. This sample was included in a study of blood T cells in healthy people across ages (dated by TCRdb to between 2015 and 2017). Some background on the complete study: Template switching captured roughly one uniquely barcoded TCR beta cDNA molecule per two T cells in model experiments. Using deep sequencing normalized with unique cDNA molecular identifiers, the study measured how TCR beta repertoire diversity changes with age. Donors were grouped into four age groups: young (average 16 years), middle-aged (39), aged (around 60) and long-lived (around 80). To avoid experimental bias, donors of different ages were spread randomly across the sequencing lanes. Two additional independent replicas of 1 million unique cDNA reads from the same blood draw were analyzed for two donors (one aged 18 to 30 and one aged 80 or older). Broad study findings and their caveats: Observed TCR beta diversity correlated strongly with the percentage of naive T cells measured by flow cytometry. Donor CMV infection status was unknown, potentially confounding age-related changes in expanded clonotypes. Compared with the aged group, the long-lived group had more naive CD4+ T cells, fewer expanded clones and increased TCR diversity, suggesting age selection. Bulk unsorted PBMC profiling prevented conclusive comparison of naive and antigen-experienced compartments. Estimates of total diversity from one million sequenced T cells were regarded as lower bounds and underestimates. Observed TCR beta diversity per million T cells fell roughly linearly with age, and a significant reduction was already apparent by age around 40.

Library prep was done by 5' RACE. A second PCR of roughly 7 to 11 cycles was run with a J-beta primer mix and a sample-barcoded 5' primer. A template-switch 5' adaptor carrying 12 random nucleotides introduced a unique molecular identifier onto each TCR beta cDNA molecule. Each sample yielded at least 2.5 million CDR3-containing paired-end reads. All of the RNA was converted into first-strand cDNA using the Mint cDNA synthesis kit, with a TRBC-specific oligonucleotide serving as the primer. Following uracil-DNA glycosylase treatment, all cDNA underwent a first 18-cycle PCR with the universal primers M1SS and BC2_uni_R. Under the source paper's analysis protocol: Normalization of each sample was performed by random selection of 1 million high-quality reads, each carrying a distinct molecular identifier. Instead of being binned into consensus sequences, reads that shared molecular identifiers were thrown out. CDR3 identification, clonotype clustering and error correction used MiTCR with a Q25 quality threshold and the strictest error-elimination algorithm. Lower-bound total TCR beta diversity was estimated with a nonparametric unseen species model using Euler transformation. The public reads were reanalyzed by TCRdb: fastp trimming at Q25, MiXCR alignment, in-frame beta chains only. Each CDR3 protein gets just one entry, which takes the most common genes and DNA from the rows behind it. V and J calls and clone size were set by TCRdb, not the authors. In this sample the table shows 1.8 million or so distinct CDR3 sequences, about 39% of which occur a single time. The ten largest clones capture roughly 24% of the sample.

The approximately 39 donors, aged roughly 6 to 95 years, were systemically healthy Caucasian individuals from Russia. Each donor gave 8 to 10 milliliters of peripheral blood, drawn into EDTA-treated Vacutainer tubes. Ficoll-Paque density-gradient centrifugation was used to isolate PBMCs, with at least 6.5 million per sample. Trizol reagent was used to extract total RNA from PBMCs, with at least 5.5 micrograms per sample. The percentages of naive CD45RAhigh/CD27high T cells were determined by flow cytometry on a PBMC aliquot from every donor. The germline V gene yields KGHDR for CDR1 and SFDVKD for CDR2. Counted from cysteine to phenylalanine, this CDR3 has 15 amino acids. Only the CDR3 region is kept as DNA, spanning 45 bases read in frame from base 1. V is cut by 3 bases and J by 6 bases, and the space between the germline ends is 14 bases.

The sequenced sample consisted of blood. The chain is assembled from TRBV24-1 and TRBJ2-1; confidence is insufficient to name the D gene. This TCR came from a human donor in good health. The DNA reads TGTGCCACCAGTGATGCGAACCGGTGGTGCAATGAGCAGTTCTTC. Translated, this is CATSDANRWCNEQFF.